The present entry profiles one T cell receptor (beta chain) with its context. These data are taken from a study of blood T cell repertoires in COVID-19. About the research overall: COVID-19 samples from acute and convalescent phases originated in the United States, Italy and Spain. T cells, B-cell-depleted T cells, or PBMCs supplied cDNA or gDNA.

Per the original methods: For nucleated cells, counts were estimated from reference gene primer amplification. Sequenced by immunoSEQ multiplex PCR; TCRdb stores in-frame clones only, minus some. Clone size and V and J calls were adopted from that table, with D and trimming inferred from the DNA. The sample yields under 200,000 clones, 90% to 95% seen once. The sequence was obtained from a man aged 50-59 years with acute or convalescent COVID-19. The specimen sequenced was peripheral blood.

For the CDR3, the DNA is TGTGCCAGCTCACGCCAGGACAGCTCCTACAATGAGCAGTTCTTC. Translated, it gives CASSRQDSSYNEQFF. This chain uses TRBV18 with TRBJ2-1; TRBD1 might be the D (6 bases). The CDR3 has 15 amino acids. V was pared by 4 bases and J by 0 bases, with 10 bases between. CDR1 and CDR2 (germline): KGHSH, LQKENI. The full variable domain, with the rest looked up from reference TRBV18 and TRBJ2-1, is NAGVMQNPRHLVRRRGQEARLRCSPMKGHSHVYWYRQLPEEGLKFMVYLQKENIIDESGMPKERFSAEFPKEGPSILRIQQVVRGDSAAYFCASSRQDSSYNEQFFGPGTRLTVL.